This T cell receptor (beta chain) was found in a study of shared clonotypes between healthy human individuals. Naive CD8 cells lacked CD45RO, underwent positive selection for CCR7 and left out terminally differentiated effector memory CD45RA+ cells. V was trimmed by 4 bases and J by 1 base, leaving 12 bases between them. From germline, CDR1 is SNHLY and CDR2 FYNNEI. This CDR3 region has 15 residues. Only in-frame clones appear in the TCRdb table, and some are missing; sequencing was by immunoSEQ multiplex PCR. The sample gives about 2 million clones, roughly 95% of which show up once; less than 1.5% is in the top ten.

This receptor was identified in a man between 18 and 29 years old in good health. The chain combines TRBV2 with TRBJ2-3; D perhaps matches TRBD1 (6 bases). The sample taken for sequencing was naive CD8+ T cells sorted from blood. CDR3 loop: CASSVWAGGTDTQYF. The CDR3, as DNA: TGTGCCAGCAGTGTATGGGCAGGGGGCACAGATACGCAGTATTTT.